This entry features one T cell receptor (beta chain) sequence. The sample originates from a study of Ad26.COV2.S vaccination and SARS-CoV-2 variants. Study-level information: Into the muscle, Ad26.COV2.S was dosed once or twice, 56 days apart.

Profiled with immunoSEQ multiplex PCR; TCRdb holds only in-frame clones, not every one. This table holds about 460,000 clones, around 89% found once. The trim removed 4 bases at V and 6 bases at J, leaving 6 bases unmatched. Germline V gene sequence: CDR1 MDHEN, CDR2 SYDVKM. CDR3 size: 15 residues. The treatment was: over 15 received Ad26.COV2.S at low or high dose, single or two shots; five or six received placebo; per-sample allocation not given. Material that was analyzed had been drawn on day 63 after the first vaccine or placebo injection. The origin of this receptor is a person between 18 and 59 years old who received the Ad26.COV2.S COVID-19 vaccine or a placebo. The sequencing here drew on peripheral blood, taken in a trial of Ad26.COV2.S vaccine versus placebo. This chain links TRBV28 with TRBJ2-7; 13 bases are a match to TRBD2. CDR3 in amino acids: CASSSGGLAGAEQYF. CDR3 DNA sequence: TGTGCCAGCAGTTCCGGAGGACTAGCGGGAGCCGAGCAGTACTTC.